This T cell receptor beta chain was observed in a study of cytomegalovirus exposure and HLA in healthy donors. Libraries were prepared by immunoSEQ multiplex PCR; TCRdb keeps only in-frame clonotypes and omits some of them. The sample records 190,000 or so clones, around 82% being singletons. Germline V gene lookup returns CDR1 SGHAT and CDR2 FQNNGV. CDR3 length equals 14 residues. Trimming took 0 bases from V and 4 from J, leaving 9 bases between them. The clonotype comes from a woman in her late teens or twenties in good health and CMV-seropositive. The chain combines TRBV11-2 with TRBJ1-1; possibly TRBD1 for D (5 bases). The sequenced sample was PBMCs. CDR3 DNA sequence: TGTGCCAGCAGCTTAGACAGGGCTCTCACTGAAGCTTTCTTT. Its translation is CASSLDRALTEAFF.